This is a list of T cell receptor beta chains from one sample in a study of response to subunit inactivated influenza vaccine. TCRdb reanalysed the RT-PCR reads using MiXCR and keeps one entry per CDR3 protein. This sample has about 650,000 distinct CDR3 sequences, with about 15% found just once. Source: PBMCs from blood, taken around 15 days before vaccination. The receptors come from a man between 45 and 60 years old who received an inactivated influenza vaccine. The CDR3 runs from the conserved cysteine through the conserved F or W. The D gene is left open where the match is weak. For some rows the clone size is stated as once, few or many, or as a class when expanded; others skip it.

clone size	V gene	J gene	D gene	CDR3 protein	CDR3 DNA
few	TRBV6-1	TRBJ1-5	.	CASSASQGNQPQHF	TGTGCCAGCAGTGCTAGCCAGGGCAATCAGCCCCAGCATTTT
.	TRBV7-6	TRBJ2-3	TRBD1	CASSLRDRTTDTQYF	TGTGCCAGCAGCTTACGGGACAGAACCACAGATACGCAGTATTTT
.	TRBV4-3	TRBJ2-6	.	CASSQETPSGANVLTF	TGCGCCAGCAGCCAAGAAACCCCCTCTGGGGCCAACGTCCTGACTTTC
few	TRBV29-1	TRBJ2-6	.	CSVEDLSSGANVLTF	TGCAGCGTTGAAGATTTGAGCTCTGGGGCCAACGTCCTGACTTTC
few	TRBV7-2	TRBJ2-7	TRBD2	CASSFGRGVYEQYF	TGTGCCAGCAGCTTTGGGCGGGGGGTATACGAGCAGTACTTC
.	TRBV6-1	TRBJ1-1	.	CAYRELGKNTEAFF	TGTGCTTATCGGGAATTGGGGAAAAACACTGAAGCTTTCTTT
.	TRBV3-1	TRBJ2-7	.	CASSQSRRTEQYF	TGTGCCAGCAGCCAAAGTCGCCGGACCGAGCAGTACTTC
.	TRBV6-2/TRBV6-3	TRBJ2-2	TRBD2	CASSYSGTSGTGELFF	TGTGCCAGCAGTTACTCCGGGACTAGCGGCACCGGGGAGCTGTTTTTT
.	TRBV12-5	TRBJ1-5	TRBD1	CASARGGGQPQHF	TGTGCTAGTGCCAGGGGGGGCGGACAGCCCCAGCATTTT
.	TRBV15	TRBJ2-2	.	CATSRDRVGNTGELFF	TGTGCCACCAGCAGAGATCGAGTAGGGAACACCGGGGAGCTGTTTTTT
few	TRBV12-3/TRBV12-4	TRBJ2-3	.	CASTITSDTQYF	TGTGCCAGCACCATTACTTCAGATACGCAGTATTTT
many	TRBV20-1	TRBJ2-1	.	CSARGDRVAASSYNEQFF	TGCAGTGCTAGAGGGGACCGGGTGGCGGCGAGCTCCTACAATGAGCAGTTCTTC
.	TRBV4-3	TRBJ2-2	.	CASSPSVGGTGELFF	TGCGCCAGCAGCCCGAGCGTCGGGGGAACCGGGGAGCTGTTTTTT
few	TRBV10-3	TRBJ2-7	TRBD2	CAISESGGPPYEQYF	TGTGCCATCAGTGAGTCGGGAGGGCCCCCCTACGAGCAGTACTTC
few	TRBV10-1	TRBJ2-7	.	CASSDGYYEQYF	TGCGCCAGCAGTGACGGGTACTACGAGCAGTACTTC
.	TRBV6-1	TRBJ2-4	.	CASSELVAKNIQYF	TGTGCCAGCAGCGAACTAGTAGCCAAAAACATTCAGTACTTC
few	TRBV7-2	TRBJ1-2	TRBD1	CASTRQGGGYTF	TGTGCCAGCACCCGACAGGGGGGTGGCTACACCTTC
.	TRBV20-1	TRBJ2-7	TRBD2	CSARRTSEGEQYF	TGCAGTGCTCGACGGACTAGCGAAGGCGAGCAGTACTTC
.	TRBV6-5	TRBJ2-3	.	CASSYWPRADTQYF	TGTGCCAGCAGTTACTGGCCTCGCGCAGATACGCAGTATTTT
few	TRBV20-1	TRBJ2-2	.	CSALPSLAYTGELFF	TGCAGTGCTTTACCCTCCCTGGCTTACACCGGGGAGCTGTTTTTT
.	TRBV12-3/TRBV12-4	TRBJ2-7	.	CASSPRFRARTSSYEQYF	TGTGCCAGCAGTCCCCGCTTTCGGGCCCGAACCTCTTCCTACGAGCAGTACTTC
.	TRBV2	TRBJ2-1	.	CASRRETQPYNEQFF	TGTGCCAGCAGACGGGAGACTCAACCATACAATGAGCAGTTCTTC
few	TRBV7-8	TRBJ2-5	TRBD2	CASSLGRGGRETQYF	TGTGCCAGCAGCTTAGGTCGGGGGGGGCGTGAGACCCAGTACTTC
few	TRBV24-1	TRBJ2-3	.	CATSAQGRYTDTQYF	TGTGCCACCAGTGCACAGGGGAGGTACACAGATACGCAGTATTTT
.	TRBV5-1	TRBJ2-7	.	CASSQDSLRVQYF	TGCGCCAGCAGCCAGGACAGCTTGCGGGTGCAGTACTTC
.	TRBV12-3/TRBV12-4	TRBJ2-2	.	CASSHPSGELFF	TGTGCCAGCAGCCATCCTTCCGGGGAGCTGTTTTTT